Following are 31 T cell receptor beta chains from one sample sequenced in a study of blood T cell repertoires in COVID-19. Clones were read by immunoSEQ multiplex PCR, and TCRdb kept only the in-frame ones, dropping some. Seen here are some 200,000 clones, about four fifths observed once, and the top ten hold approximately 8%. The sequencing input was peripheral blood. All receptors come from a woman aged 45-65 years with active or convalescent COVID-19.

This clone was picked up one time. The V and J genes are TRBV27 and TRBJ2-1; 13 positions match TRBD2. J gave up 8 bases and V 10 bases, and 8 bases lay outside the gene matches. Germline CDR1 is MNHEY and CDR2 is SMNVEV (reference sequence). The CDR3 is 14 amino acids. CDR3 loop: CATRRTSGSHEQFF. The CDR3 DNA reads as TGTGCCACCCGTCGGACTAGCGGGAGCCATGAGCAGTTCTTC.

This clone was seen once. This chain uses TRBV12-3 or TRBV12-4 with TRBJ1-5; D possibly corresponds to TRBD1 (5 bases). The ends were cut back, 6 bases at V and 5 bases at J, with 11 bases in the middle. This CDR3 is built from 13 residues. The CDR3 nucleotides read TGTGCCAGCAGCGGGGGACGGGATCAGCCCCAGCATTTT. Its translation: CASSGGRDQPQHF.

This clone was counted at least ten times. This chain connects TRBV5-4 to TRBJ2-2, with D possibly TRBD2 on 5 matching bases. The length of the CDR3 is 16 residues. CDR1 and CDR2 from the germline V gene are SGHNT and YYREEE (reference sequence). Trimming took off 4 bases at V and 1 base at J, with 14 bases between the two ends. The CDR3 DNA is TGTGCCAGCAGCCCCAGCGGACGCAGGAACACCGGGGAGCTGTTTTTT. Its translation: CASSPSGRRNTGELFF.

This CDR3 reads CASSLSTGGIAGELFF. CDR3 bases: TGCGCCAGCAGCTTATCGACGGGGGGCATCGCCGGGGAGCTGTTTTTT. This chain joins TRBV5-1 and TRBJ2-2, with a weak D call TRBD2 (7 bases). The germline V and J ends were trimmed by 2 bases and 6 bases, with 17 bases remaining between them. This CDR3 has 16 residues. The germline CDR1 and CDR2 sequences are SGHRS and YFSETQ. Supplemented by reference TRBV5-1 and TRBJ2-2, the full variable domain reads KAGVTQTPRYLIKTRGQQVTLSCSPISGHRSVSWYQQTPGQGLQFLFEYFSETQRNKGNFPGRFSGRQFSNSRSEMNVSTLELGDSALYLCASSLSTGGIAGELFFGEGSRLTVL.

V gene TRBV7-9 combines with J gene TRBJ2-1; 10 positions agree with TRBD1. The CDR3 is 18 amino acids. Germline CDR1 and CDR2: SEHNR and FQNEAQ (reference sequence). The J segment lost 0 bases and the V segment lost 5 bases, leaving 10 bases of the junction unmatched. Here the CDR3 DNA reads TGTGCCAGCAGCCACGCCCCGGGACAGGGGAGCTCCTACAATGAGCAGTTCTTC. Protein sequence: CASSHAPGQGSSYNEQFF.

This clone has just one count. The chain links TRBV4-2 to TRBJ2-1; TRBD1 matches 8 bases. This CDR3 contains 16 residues. Trimming took 0 bases from V and 5 from J; bases not matched to a gene: 6. The V gene's germline CDR1 is LGHNA and CDR2 YNFKEQ. CDR3 bases: TGTGCCAGCAGCCAAGATGTTGGACAGGGCGACAATGAGCAGTTCTTC. Translated: CASSQDVGQGDNEQFF.

This chain links TRBV5-1 with TRBJ1-2; no clear D gene. CDR3 size: 14 residues. Per the germline V gene, CDR1 is SGHRS and CDR2 is YFSETQ. V was clipped by 0 bases and J by 6 bases, with 12 bases between them. CDR3 amino acids: CASSLGLQFHGYTF. In DNA, the CDR3 is TGCGCCAGCAGCTTGGGTTTGCAGTTCCATGGCTACACCTTC.

The chain has TRBV5-1 and TRBJ1-1; unclear D gene. This CDR3 spans 14 amino acids. Deletions cut 1 base from V and 4 bases from J, with 11 bases between. The V gene's germline CDR1 is SGHRS and CDR2 YFSETQ. The CDR3 loop is CASSLWRASTEAFF. As DNA, the CDR3 is TGCGCCAGCAGCTTGTGGAGGGCGAGCACTGAAGCTTTCTTT.

J is TRBJ2-1 and V is TRBV11-3, with unresolved D. V was trimmed by 3 bases and J by 8 bases, leaving 8 bases between them. Germline V lookup: CDR1 SGHNT, CDR2 YENEEA. This CDR3 spans 12 amino acids. CDR3 nucleotide sequence: TGTGCCAGCAGCTTCGAGAGGCATGAGCAGTTCTTC. As protein: CASSFERHEQFF.

The rearrangement joins TRBV6-5 to TRBJ1-6; 7 positions match TRBD1. This CDR3 has 15 amino acids. V shed 8 bases, J shed 1 base, and the junction held 5 bases outside the gene matches. CDR1 and CDR2 (germline): MNHEY, SVGAGI. Written as DNA, the CDR3 is TGTGCCAGCGAGTACAGGGGTTCCTATAATTCACCCCTCCACTTT. It specifies CASEYRGSYNSPLHF.

V usage is TRBV19 and J usage is TRBJ1-6; 9 nucleotides match TRBD1. This CDR3 spans 14 amino acids. From germline, CDR1 is LNHDA and CDR2 SQIVND (reference sequence). J lost 8 bases, V lost 2 bases, and 1 base had no gene match. CDR3 in DNA: TGTGCCAGTAGTATATGGACAGGGGATTCACCCCTCCACTTT. As protein: CASSIWTGDSPLHF.

CDR3 sequence reads: CASSLQPGVYGYTF. CDR3 in DNA: TGTGCCAGCAGCTTGCAGCCGGGTGTTTATGGCTACACCTTC. The chain employs TRBV5-5 and TRBJ1-2; D is undetermined. CDR3 length: 14 amino acids. The V gene's germline CDR1 is SGHKS and CDR2 YYEKEE (reference sequence). V shed 1 base and J shed 5 bases, with 12 bases lying between them.

The gene calls are TRBV28 and TRBJ1-5, with D possibly TRBD1 on 6 matching bases. Trimming cost V 8 bases and J 2 bases, with 13 bases left between them. CDR3 length: 14 residues. From germline, CDR1 is MDHEN and CDR2 SYDVKM. The CDR3 DNA is TGTGCCAGCCGGGGGGGCTGGGGCAATCAGCCCCAGCATTTT. It encodes CASRGGWGNQPQHF.

The chain is built from TRBV28 and TRBJ2-2, with TRBD2 matching 15 bases. Unmatched junction bases numbered 3, after V lost 2 bases and J lost 5 bases. From germline, CDR1 is MDHEN and CDR2 SYDVKM. CDR3 size: 17 residues. In DNA, the CDR3 is TGTGCCAGCAGTTTACGAGGACTAGCGGGGGGGACCGGGGAGCTGTTTTTT. Translated: CASSLRGLAGGTGELFF.

The chain couples TRBV18 to TRBJ1-2; D may be TRBD1 (6 bases). Germline CDR1 is KGHSH and CDR2 is LQKENI. V lost 6 bases to trimming and J lost 4 bases, with 9 bases between them. The length of the CDR3 is 12 residues. The CDR3 loop is CASSPDSYGYTF. The CDR3, as DNA: TGTGCCAGCTCCCCGGACAGCTATGGCTACACCTTC.

This clone has a single count. The chain combines TRBV5-4 with TRBJ2-7, with a possible D match to TRBD1 (6 bases). Deletions cut 0 bases from V and 3 bases from J, with 13 bases between. This CDR3 is built from 15 residues. Per germline, CDR1 SGHNT and CDR2 YYREEE (reference sequence). The CDR3 bases are TGTGCCAGCAGCTTGGAACAAGGGGGATTCTACGAGCAGTACTTC. The encoded protein is CASSLEQGGFYEQYF.

This clone appeared a single time. The chain combines TRBV2 with TRBJ1-2, with D perhaps matching TRBD1 (5 bases). The CDR3 spans 13 residues. CDR1 and CDR2 (germline): SNHLY, FYNNEI. Between the trimmed V and J ends, which lost 4 bases and 7 bases, there was a span of 13 bases. The CDR3: CASSAQGFSGYTF. The CDR3 nucleotides are TGTGCCAGCAGTGCGCAGGGTTTTAGTGGCTACACCTTC. Using reference TRBV2 and TRBJ1-2 for the parts outside the CDR3, the full variable domain is EPEVTQTPSHQVTQMGQEVILRCVPISNHLYFYWYRQILGQKVEFLVSFYNNEISEKSEIFDDQFSVERPDGSNFTLKIRSTKLEDSAMYFCASSAQGFSGYTFGSGTRLTVV.

This clone was seen a few times. The chain carries TRBV27 and TRBJ2-7; no firm D call. V shed 0 bases and J shed 2 bases, with 11 bases lying between them. The CDR3 is made up of 15 amino acids. Germline V gene lookup returns CDR1 MNHEY and CDR2 SMNVEV (reference sequence). The CDR3 nucleotides read TGTGCCAGCAGTTTATCGCTCGGTAGAACCTACGAGCAGTACTTC. Its translation is CASSLSLGRTYEQYF.

The V gene is TRBV18, the J gene TRBJ2-5, with 11 bases lining up with TRBD2. CDR3 length equals 15 residues. With V trimmed by 4 bases and J by 1 base, 2 bases remained unmatched. Germline assignment: CDR1 KGHSH and CDR2 LQKENI. The CDR3: CASSRLAGSQETQYF. The CDR3 DNA reads TGTGCCAGCTCACGACTAGCGGGGAGCCAAGAGACCCAGTACTTC.

In its sample, this clone was seen once. The chain combines TRBV5-1 with TRBJ2-3, with D possibly matching TRBD2 (5 bases). Per germline, CDR1 SGHRS and CDR2 YFSETQ. Trimming removed 5 bases from V and 1 base from J, with 8 bases in between. The CDR3 has 13 amino acids. The CDR3 DNA reads TGCGCCAGCAGTTCGGAGGGCACAGATACGCAGTATTTT. Protein product: CASSSEGTDTQYF.

The chain recombines TRBV6-4 with TRBJ1-1; possible D gene TRBD1, 5 bases. V was pared by 7 bases and J by 6 bases, with 9 bases between. Germline assignment: CDR1 MRHNA and CDR2 SNTAGT. CDR3 length: 11 residues. CDR3 nucleotide sequence: TGTGCCAGCATACGGGGGGCTGAAGCTTTCTTT. Protein: CASIRGAEAFF.

This sequence joins TRBV12-3 or TRBV12-4 and TRBJ1-1, with unresolved D. V was clipped by 3 bases and J by 11 bases, with 16 bases between them. The CDR3 has 13 residues. In nucleotides, the CDR3 is TGTGCCAGCAGTTTTCTCGTCAGGTCCGAGGCTTTCTTT. This codes for CASSFLVRSEAFF.

In this sample, this clone turned up a few times. The rearrangement links TRBV18 to TRBJ2-7; 12 bases are shared with TRBD2. The J segment lost 7 bases and the V segment lost 5 bases, leaving 12 bases of the junction unmatched. This CDR3 is 16 amino acids long. Germline V gene data show CDR1 as KGHSH and CDR2 as LQKENI. Written as DNA, the CDR3 is TGTGCCAGCTCAAAATTTCGGACTAGCGGGGCAGAGGAGCAGTACGTC. Protein sequence: CASSKFRTSGAEEQYV.

For this clone: Different DNA sequences within this sample yield the same CDR3. The rearrangement links TRBV24-1 to TRBJ1-2; D call uncertain. V was shortened by 3 bases and J by 3 bases, with 4 bases between the two germline ends. The CDR3 covers 12 residues. Per the germline V gene, CDR1 is KGHDR and CDR2 is SFDVKD. The CDR3 nucleotides are TGTGCCACCAGTGATCGGGACTATGGCTACACCTTC. Amino acids: CATSDRDYGYTF.

The chain joins TRBV7-3 to TRBJ1-6; no firm D call. V was shortened by 3 bases and J by 9 bases, with 12 bases between the two germline ends. The CDR3 contains 14 residues. CDR1 SGHTA and CDR2 FQGTGA come from the germline V gene. Here the CDR3 reads CASSFVGVGSPLHF. As DNA, the CDR3 is TGTGCCAGCAGCTTTGTCGGGGTCGGTTCACCCCTCCACTTT.

V usage is TRBV7-8 and J usage is TRBJ2-5; D is perhaps TRBD2 (6 bases). This CDR3 is 14 amino acids long. The V gene lost 1 base and the J gene lost 0 bases, with 6 bases spanning the gap. The germline V gene has CDR1 SGHVS and CDR2 FQNEAQ. CDR3 loop: CASSLGDYQETQYF. In nucleotides, the CDR3 is TGTGCCAGCAGCTTAGGGGACTACCAAGAGACCCAGTACTTC.

The gene calls are TRBV18 and TRBJ1-2; weak D call: TRBD1 (5 bases). The V and J ends lost 3 bases and 4 bases respectively, with 12 bases between them. CDR3 length equals 14 residues. Germline CDR1 is KGHSH and CDR2 is LQKENI. The CDR3 nucleotides read TGTGCCAGCTCACCCCCCCAGGGCCCCTATGGCTACACCTTC. Amino acid sequence: CASSPPQGPYGYTF.

The chain links TRBV3-1 (or the pseudogene TRBV3-2) to TRBJ2-1; 7 bases are a match to TRBD2. Germline V gives CDR1 LGHDT, CDR2 YNNKEL (reference sequence). After removal of 0 bases from V and 9 bases from J, the junction contained 11 bases not matched to a gene. This CDR3 comprises 16 residues. CDR3 sequence reads: CASSQDGLAVVGEQFF. The CDR3 DNA is TGTGCCAGCAGCCAAGATGGGCTAGCGGTGGTGGGTGAGCAGTTCTTC.

The chain couples TRBV3-1 (or the pseudogene TRBV3-2) to TRBJ1-1, with 8 positions matching TRBD1. This CDR3 is 12 amino acids long. Germline V CDR1 and CDR2: LGHDT, YNNKEL (reference sequence). With 6 bases clipped from V and 7 bases from J, the junction kept 4 bases outside the gene matches. CDR3 nucleotide sequence: TGTGCCAGCAGTTACGACAGGGGTGAAGCTTTCTTT. Translated, it gives CASSYDRGEAFF.

This chain connects TRBV28 to TRBJ1-1; D gene uncertain. CDR3 length: 13 amino acids. Germline CDR1 MDHEN, CDR2 SYDVKM. The V and J ends lost 5 bases and 0 bases respectively, with 7 bases between them. CDR3 in DNA: TGTGCCAGCAGTCCATCATTGAACACTGAAGCTTTCTTT. Protein product: CASSPSLNTEAFF.

J is TRBJ2-7 and V is TRBV6-5; D possibly corresponds to TRBD2 (6 bases). The CDR3 spans 14 residues. The germline V and J ends were trimmed by 10 bases and 4 bases, with 20 bases remaining between them. In germline, CDR1 is MNHEY, CDR2 SVGAGI. The CDR3 is CATLPRGGGYEQYF. Written as DNA, the CDR3 is TGTGCCACCCTCCCCCGCGGTGGGGGGTACGAGCAGTACTTC.